This T cell receptor beta chain was sequenced in a study of blood T cell repertoires in COVID-19. Background on the study: Donors in the United States, Italy and Spain gave samples during acute or convalescent COVID-19. T cells, B-cell-depleted T cells, or PBMCs supplied cDNA or gDNA.

The CDR3 has 16 amino acids. V gave up 0 bases and J gave up 4 bases, with 15 bases separating them. Germline lookup yields CDR1 SGHKS and CDR2 YYEKEE (reference sequence). In the authors' methods: Reference gene primer amplification gave estimated nucleated cell counts. The data were produced by immunoSEQ multiplex PCR, yet TCRdb's version contains in-frame clones alone and is incomplete. V and J calls and clone size come straight from that table; D and trimming were deduced from the DNA. The table includes under 250,000 clones, 92% detected once. The V and J genes are TRBV5-5 and TRBJ2-3, with D possibly being TRBD1 (6 bases). The receptor comes from a man younger than 40 with acute or convalescent COVID-19. The sequenced material came from peripheral blood. CDR3 sequence (DNA): TGTGCCAGCAGCTTGGGGCCTTCAGGGGCGGCAGATACGCAGTATTTT. It codes for CASSLGPSGAADTQYF.